This TCR beta chain was documented in a study of shared clonotypes between healthy human individuals. About the research overall: Sampling drew on donors who were a couple of women and a few men aged 18 to 49.

Generated by immunoSEQ multiplex PCR, the TCRdb table keeps only in-frame clones and is missing some. The table shows approximately 600,000 clones, with 95% occurring only once. Naive CD8 isolation took CD45RO-negative cells positively selected for CCR7 and excluded terminally differentiated effector memory CD45RA+ cells. The CDR3 has 14 residues. The germline V gene has CDR1 SNHLY and CDR2 FYNNEI. V lost 4 bases, J lost 4 bases, and 11 bases lay in between. The clonotype originates from a young woman in good health. Sequencing was performed on naive CD8+ T cells sorted from blood. This chain uses TRBV2 with TRBJ2-1; tentative D call: TRBD2 (5 bases). The CDR3 DNA is TGTGCCAGCAGTGCGAGGACTGATTACAATGAGCAGTTCTTC. Protein: CASSARTDYNEQFF.